The sequence of this TCR beta chain was determined in a study of shared clonotypes between healthy human individuals. Study-wide results and limits: Generation probability values for non-shared clonotypes were lower than those for clonotypes shared by all four donors.

This CDR3 contains 13 residues. V lost 6 bases, J lost 0 bases, and 7 bases lay in between. Germline V gene data show CDR1 as ENHRY and CDR2 as SYGVKD. The protocol was immunoSEQ multiplex PCR, while the TCRdb copy is restricted to in-frame clones and leaves out a portion. The sample lists around 2.3 million clones; around 95% were seen once. Turning to this clone: The target antigen is unknown. Other DNA sequences in this specimen translate into the identical CDR3.

The rearrangement uses TRBV10-3 and TRBJ2-3; the D gene is possibly TRBD2 (6 bases). The TCR comes from a young man in good health. Sequences were obtained from naive CD4+ T cells sorted from blood. This sample's subset: CD45RA+ positively selected. The CDR3 coding sequence is TGTGCCATCAGCGGGGGTAGCACAGATACGCAGTATTTT. As protein: CAISGGSTDTQYF.